One and the same sample provided the 20 T cell receptor beta chains below, sequenced in a study of neurological immune-mediated disorders. A single record per CDR3 protein comes from TCRdb applying MiXCR to the 5' RACE reads. The table lists tens of thousands of distinct CDR3 sequences, around 4.5% of them singletons. The sequenced sample consisted of PBMCs. All receptors come from a woman in her sixties with multiple sclerosis.

This clonotype has at least ten counts. Its ends do not fully match the called genes, so a read error is possible. The J gene is TRBJ2-2, the V gene TRBV4-1; perhaps TRBD1 as D (6 bases). The CDR3 covers 17 residues. Germline V CDR1 and CDR2: MGHRA, YSYEKL. CDR3 sequence: CASRQGFGRGKTGELFF. DNA of the CDR3: TGCGCCAGCAGACAAGGCTTTGGCAGGGGAAAAACCGGGGAGCTGTTTTTT.

This clonotype occurred many times. The chain links TRBV7-2 to TRBJ2-1; weak D call: TRBD2 (6 bases). The CDR3 has 13 residues. The germline V and J ends were trimmed by 3 bases and 7 bases, with 10 bases remaining between them. CDR1 is SGHTA, CDR2 FQGNSA, per germline. CDR3 in DNA: TGTGCCAGCAGCTTCGGAGGGGAAAATGAGCAGTTCTTC. It is translated as CASSFGGENEQFF.

The chain employs TRBV18 and TRBJ2-5, with D possibly being TRBD1 or TRBD2 (5 bases each). CDR1 and CDR2 from the germline V gene are KGHSH and LQKENI. V was shortened by 0 bases and J by 6 bases, with 17 bases between the two germline ends. This CDR3 has 16 amino acids. CDR3 in amino acids: CASSPPSSGPGQTQYF. CDR3 DNA sequence: TGTGCCAGCTCACCACCAAGTTCGGGGCCGGGGCAGACCCAGTACTTC.

This clonotype was seen repeatedly, ten times or more. V is TRBV12-3 or TRBV12-4 and J is TRBJ2-7; TRBD1 is a possible D gene (6 bases). Trimming stripped 6 bases from V and 2 bases from J, with 8 bases between. CDR3 length equals 12 residues. The CDR3 spells CASSRDTYEQYF. The CDR3, as DNA: TGTGCCAGCAGCCGGGACACCTACGAGCAGTACTTC.

This clonotype has a count of ten or more. The chain joins TRBV9 to TRBJ2-1; weak D call: TRBD2 (6 bases). The germline V gene has CDR1 SGDLS and CDR2 YYNGEE. This CDR3 has 14 residues. The V and J ends lost 4 bases and 4 bases respectively, with 12 bases between them. CDR3 region: CASSLSGAYNEQFF. CDR3 coding DNA: TGTGCCAGCAGCCTTAGCGGAGCTTACAATGAGCAGTTCTTC.

Regarding this clonotype: This may come from a read error, since a much larger clone is one base off. This chain links TRBV28 with TRBJ2-1; D not resolved. Trimming cost V 4 bases and J 7 bases, with 8 bases left between them. Germline V gene sequence: CDR1 MDHEN, CDR2 SYDVKM. There are 12 residues in the CDR3. Here the CDR3 reads CASSSVNNEQFF. In nucleotides, the CDR3 is TGTGCCAGCAGTTCTGTCAATAATGAGCAGTTCTTC.

This clonotype was found many times. V gene TRBV7-2 combines with J gene TRBJ2-3, with D possibly matching TRBD2 (5 bases). The V gene's germline CDR1 is SGHTA and CDR2 FQGNSA. The V end was cut by 1 base, the J end by 2 bases, with 10 bases between. CDR3 length: 15 residues. The CDR3: CASSLEPGNTDTQYF. CDR3 nucleotide sequence: TGTGCCAGCAGCTTAGAGCCGGGGAACACAGATACGCAGTATTTT.

This clonotype was counted at least ten times. The gene calls are TRBV6-5 and TRBJ2-7; D is possibly TRBD2 (5 bases). The ends were cut back, 7 bases at V and 2 bases at J, with 12 bases in the middle. Germline V lookup: CDR1 MNHEY, CDR2 SVGAGI. This CDR3 spans 13 amino acids. The CDR3 here is CASKIGLAYEQYF. CDR3 coding DNA: TGTGCCAGCAAGATAGGACTGGCCTACGAGCAGTACTTC.

V is TRBV11-2 and J is TRBJ2-5; perhaps TRBD1 as D (6 bases). Trimming shortened V by 5 bases and J by 4 bases, and 11 bases separated the two germline ends. CDR1 and CDR2 from the germline V gene are SGHAT and FQNNGV. The CDR3 runs 13 residues. The CDR3 is CASSQGLGETQYF. Written as DNA, the CDR3 is TGTGCCAGCAGCCAGGGGTTGGGAGAGACCCAGTACTTC.

This clonotype was observed a few times. The chain has TRBV20-1 and TRBJ2-1, with 13 bases identical to TRBD2. Germline lookup yields CDR1 DFQATT and CDR2 SNEGSKA (reference sequence). The trim removed 0 bases at V and 5 bases at J, leaving 7 bases unmatched. The CDR3 is 17 amino acids. CDR3 in amino acids: CSARDPWTSGRDNEQFF. CDR3 DNA: TGCAGTGCTAGAGACCCTTGGACTAGCGGGAGAGACAATGAGCAGTTCTTC.

V is TRBV7-2 and J is TRBJ2-7; 10 bases align to TRBD1. The V segment lost 5 bases and the J segment 3 bases; nucleotides outside the gene matches: 10. The CDR3 spans 16 residues. In germline, CDR1 is SGHTA, CDR2 FQGNSA. CDR3 bases: TGTGCCAGCAGCCGACGAACCGGGGACAGGGGCTACGAGCAGTACTTC. Amino acids: CASSRRTGDRGYEQYF.

This clonotype was seen repeatedly, ten times or more. The chain joins TRBV12-3 or TRBV12-4 to TRBJ1-1; a weak D match, TRBD1 (6 bases). The CDR3 consists of 14 residues. The germline V and J ends were trimmed by 5 bases and 3 bases, with 13 bases remaining between them. The CDR3 DNA follows: TGTGCCAGCAGTCTTACAGGGATAGACACTGAAGCTTTCTTT. Translated, it gives CASSLTGIDTEAFF.

This clonotype was picked up many times. This chain links TRBV12-3 or TRBV12-4 with TRBJ2-2; no reliable D call. The CDR3 has 14 residues. The V end was cut by 4 bases, the J end by 3 bases, with 9 bases between. Here the CDR3 DNA reads TGTGCCAGCAGTTCCCGGTGGCACACCGGGGAGCTGTTTTTT. This gives the protein CASSSRWHTGELFF.

V and J are TRBV20-1 and TRBJ2-7, with 9 nucleotides matching TRBD2. CDR3 length: 14 amino acids. The germline gives CDR1 DFQATT, CDR2 SNEGSKA (reference sequence). V lost 2 bases and J lost 6; bases outside the gene matches: 8. This chain's CDR3 is CSARPRLAVAEQYV. DNA of the CDR3: TGCAGTGCTAGACCCCGACTAGCGGTTGCCGAGCAGTACGTC.

This clonotype was seen repeatedly, ten times or more. The chain has TRBV10-1 and TRBJ1-2; D is uncertain. This CDR3 has 13 residues. Trimming took off 6 bases at V and 2 bases at J, with 10 bases between the two ends. Germline-derived CDR1 and CDR2 are WNHNN and SYGVQD (reference sequence). The CDR3 DNA follows: TGCGCCAGCAGCCGCGGACCAAACTATGGCTACACCTTC. Translating gives CASSRGPNYGYTF.

The genes are TRBV12-3 or TRBV12-4 and TRBJ2-3; no firm D call. V was shortened by 5 bases and J by 4 bases, with 13 bases between the two germline ends. The CDR3 is 14 amino acids. Here the CDR3 DNA reads TGTGCCAGCAGTCTAGACTCGGCGGCAGATACGCAGTATTTT. Amino acids: CASSLDSAADTQYF.

This clonotype was found a few times. This chain joins TRBV7-2 and TRBJ2-5; no reliable D call. The CDR3 contains 13 residues. Trimming took 3 bases from V and 4 from J, leaving 9 bases between them. Germline V gene data show CDR1 as SGHTA and CDR2 as FQGNSA. CDR3 in DNA: TGTGCCAGCAGCTTGGTAATGACAGAGACCCAGTACTTC. It specifies CASSLVMTETQYF. Based on the CDR3 plus reference TRBV7-2 and TRBJ2-5, the full variable domain is GAGVSQSPSNKVTEKGKDVELRCDPISGHTALYWYRQSLGQGLEFLIYFQGNSAPDKSGLPSDRFSAERTGGSVSTLTIQRTQQEDSAVYLCASSLVMTETQYFGPGTRLLVL.

This clonotype has at least ten counts. The J gene is TRBJ2-7, the V gene TRBV7-9; 8 bases map to TRBD2. CDR1 is SEHNR and CDR2 is FQNEAQ in the germline V gene (reference sequence). The ends lost 5 bases at V and 7 bases at J; junction bases unmatched: 7. This CDR3 is 13 amino acids long. This CDR3 reads CASSPAGGREQYV. The CDR3 coding sequence is TGTGCCAGCAGCCCTGCGGGGGGTCGGGAGCAGTACGTC.

This clonotype is labeled as medium-sized. V usage is TRBV4-1 and J usage is TRBJ1-4; D uncertain. Per the germline V gene, CDR1 is MGHRA and CDR2 is YSYEKL. This CDR3 has 15 amino acids. V was cut by 2 bases and J by 3 bases, with 10 bases left in between. The CDR3 bases are TGCGCCAGCAGCCAATTAGCTCAGTCTAATGAAAAACTGTTTTTT. Encoded protein: CASSQLAQSNEKLFF.

The rearrangement links TRBV11-2 to TRBJ2-1; 7 bases align to TRBD2. The CDR3 is 13 amino acids. Per the germline V gene, CDR1 is SGHAT and CDR2 is FQNNGV. J was trimmed by 15 bases and V by 5 bases; bases with no gene match: 13. CDR3 sequence: CASSPMKAGGGFF. In nucleotides, the CDR3 is TGTGCCAGCAGCCCCATGAAAGCGGGCGGGGGGTTCTTC.